One sample yielded the 11 T cell receptor beta chains listed below, sequenced in a study of radiation and T cells in renal cell carcinoma. Using immunoSEQ multiplex PCR, the repertoire was profiled, and TCRdb retains in-frame clones only, with some absent. The profile shows tens of thousands of clones, approximately 83% of them singletons. Time point described: blood 2 weeks post-SBRT. As for treatment: 15 Gy SBRT to primary tumor, nephrectomy 4 weeks later. The specimen was blood, collected from a patient whose treatment included radiotherapy and nephrectomy. Receptor source: a woman between 45 and 65 years old with renal cell carcinoma.

V gene TRBV5-4 combines with J gene TRBJ1-1; no clear D gene. The CDR3 spans 13 residues. The germline V gene has CDR1 SGHNT and CDR2 YYREEE (reference sequence). Trimming took 0 bases from V and 5 from J, leaving 8 bases between them. This CDR3 reads CASSLAGVTEAFF. CDR3 in DNA: TGTGCCAGCAGCTTGGCCGGGGTTACTGAAGCTTTCTTT.

This clone was seen only a few times. This chain joins TRBV7-3 and TRBJ2-5, with TRBD2 as a possible D gene (5 bases). CDR1 SGHTA and CDR2 FQGTGA come from the germline V gene. V was clipped by 5 bases and J by 1 base, with 14 bases between them. The CDR3 is made up of 15 amino acids. In nucleotides, the CDR3 is TGTGCCAGCAGCCACATCGCGAGCGGCCAAGAGACCCAGTACTTC. Its protein product is CASSHIASGQETQYF.

The table lists this clone with many counts. V is TRBV20-1 and J is TRBJ1-1; D not resolved. Per germline, CDR1 DFQATT and CDR2 SNEGSKA (reference sequence). This CDR3 is 11 amino acids long. In DNA, the CDR3 is TGCAGGGGTCTCTTGGGCACTGAAGCTTTCTTT. It specifies CRGLLGTEAFF.

The chain carries TRBV6-1 and TRBJ1-2, with TRBD1 matching 7 bases. CDR3 size: 14 residues. The germline gives CDR1 MNHNS, CDR2 SASEGT. Trimming at V came to 2 bases and at J to 5 bases, leaving 5 bases not matched to a gene. Written as DNA, the CDR3 is TGTGCCAGCAGTGAATGGGCAGGGGGGTATGGCTACACCTTC. Protein sequence: CASSEWAGGYGYTF.

The chain joins TRBV7-2 to TRBJ1-2; D gene unclear. This CDR3 comprises 15 residues. Germline assignment: CDR1 SGHTA and CDR2 FQGNSA. Trimming took off 0 bases at V and 0 bases at J, with 8 bases between the two ends. As DNA, the CDR3 is TGTGCCAGCAGCTTAGCGGGAGGACCTAACTATGGCTACACCTTC. Translated, it gives CASSLAGGPNYGYTF.

The gene calls are TRBV11-2 and TRBJ2-1, with 11 bases that match TRBD2. The length of the CDR3 is 17 residues. V was clipped by 5 bases and J by 7 bases; unmatched bases: 13. The germline V gene encodes CDR1 SGHAT and CDR2 FQNNGV. In DNA form, the CDR3 reads TGTGCCAGCAGCCCAAGTTTGCTAGCGGGAGGCGGTAATGAGCAGTTCTTC. It specifies CASSPSLLAGGGNEQFF.

The CDR3 region has the DNA TGCGCCAGCAGCCCAGGGGCGGCTAGCGGGTACAATGAGCAGTTCTTC. Amino acid sequence: CASSPGAASGYNEQFF. This chain joins TRBV5-1 and TRBJ2-1; 8 nucleotides agree with TRBD2. The V gene's germline CDR1 is SGHRS and CDR2 YFSETQ. V gave up 4 bases and J gave up 4 bases; unmatched junction bases: 10. This CDR3 is 16 amino acids long.

The chain recombines TRBV7-9 with TRBJ1-4, with TRBD1 matching over 7 bases. The germline gives CDR1 SEHNR, CDR2 FQNEAQ (reference sequence). Unmatched junction bases numbered 3, after V lost 0 bases and J lost 5 bases. CDR3 length: 15 residues. The CDR3 DNA is TGTGCCAGCAGCTTAGCTAGGACAGGCAATGAAAAACTGTTTTTT. Encoded protein: CASSLARTGNEKLFF.

This clone ranks as hyperexpanded. This chain joins TRBV5-4 and TRBJ1-2; no firm D call. Trimming removed 4 bases at V and 7 bases at J, with 20 bases between. This CDR3 contains 15 residues. Germline V gene data show CDR1 as SGHNT and CDR2 as YYREEE (reference sequence). The CDR3 DNA follows: TGTGCCAGCAGCCCGGTTCCCTGGTTCTTAGGTGGCTACACCTTC. Translation: CASSPVPWFLGGYTF.

The rearrangement joins TRBV9 to TRBJ1-5; 9 positions agree with TRBD1. With 2 bases clipped from V and 2 bases from J, the junction kept 5 bases outside the gene matches. The germline gives CDR1 SGDLS, CDR2 YYNGEE. This CDR3 spans 16 amino acids. CDR3 loop: CASSVGGQGGNQPQHF. The DNA for the CDR3 is TGTGCCAGCAGCGTTGGGGGACAGGGCGGCAATCAGCCCCAGCATTTT.

This chain connects TRBV15 to TRBJ1-1, with D possibly matching TRBD1 (5 bases). Per germline, CDR1 LNHNV and CDR2 YYDKDF (reference sequence). This CDR3 comprises 14 residues. V lost 0 bases and J lost 1, with 6 bases in between. Written as DNA, the CDR3 is TGTGCCACCAGCAGAGAAGGACAGAACACTGAAGCTTTCTTT. Encoded protein: CATSREGQNTEAFF.